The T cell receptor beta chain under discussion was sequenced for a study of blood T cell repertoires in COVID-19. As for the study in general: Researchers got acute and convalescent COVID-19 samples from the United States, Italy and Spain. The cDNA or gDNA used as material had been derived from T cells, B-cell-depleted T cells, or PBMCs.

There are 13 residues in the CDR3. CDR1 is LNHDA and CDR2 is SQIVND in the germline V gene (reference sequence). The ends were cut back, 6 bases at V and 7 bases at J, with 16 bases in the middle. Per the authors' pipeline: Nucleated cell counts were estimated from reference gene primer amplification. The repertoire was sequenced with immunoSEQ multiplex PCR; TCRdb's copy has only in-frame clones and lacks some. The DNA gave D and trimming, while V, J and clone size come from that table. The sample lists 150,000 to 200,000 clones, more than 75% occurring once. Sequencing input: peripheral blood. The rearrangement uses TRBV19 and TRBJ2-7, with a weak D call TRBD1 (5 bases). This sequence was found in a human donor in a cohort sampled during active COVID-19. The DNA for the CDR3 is TGTGCCAGTAGCCCCGGGCAGGGCGTTGAGCAGTACTTC. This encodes CASSPGQGVEQYF. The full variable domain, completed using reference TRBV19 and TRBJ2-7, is DGGITQSPKYLFRKEGQNVTLSCEQNLNHDAMYWYRQDPGQGLRLIYYSQIVNDFQKGDIAEGYSVSREKKESFPLTVTSAQKNPTAFYLCASSPGQGVEQYFGPGTRLTVT.